Sequencing of this TCR beta chain was carried out in a study of blood T cell repertoires in COVID-19. Whole-study context: Sample material is recorded as cDNA or gDNA derived from T cells, B-cell-depleted T cells, or PBMCs.

The authors' processing: Quantification of nucleated cells was approximated via reference gene primer amplification. Repertoires were generated with immunoSEQ multiplex PCR, while TCRdb's copy carries only in-frame clones and drops some. V, J and clone size were drawn from that table, and D and trimming were deduced from the DNA. This sample has about 68,000 clones, with approximately 90% found just once. Losses at the gene ends were 0 bases for V and 2 bases for J; bases not matched to a gene: 7. The CDR3 is made up of 17 amino acids. CDR1 and CDR2 (germline): SGHRS, YFSETQ. The chain joins TRBV5-1 to TRBJ2-3, with 9 nucleotides matching TRBD1. The receptor comes from a woman aged 50 to 60 with COVID-19, enrolled during active disease. Specimen: peripheral blood. For the CDR3, the DNA is TGCGCCAGCAGCTTGGCCAGGACAGGGGCCTTCACAGATACGCAGTATTTT. It encodes CASSLARTGAFTDTQYF.